Below, 9 T cell receptor beta chains from the same sample are listed, as sequenced in a study of graft-versus-host responses after intestinal transplantation. Measured with immunoSEQ multiplex PCR; TCRdb has only the in-frame clones, and not every one. The table shows around 7,400 clones, with around 63% occurring only once. Researchers processed graft tissue to release intraepithelial and lamina propria lymphocytes. The source material was ileum tissue, sampled roughly eight months after intestinal transplantation. The receptor set was obtained from a human patient who received an intestinal transplant, so some T cells may come from the graft donor.

The V and J genes are TRBV6-4 and TRBJ2-3; 8 nucleotides match TRBD2. The CDR3 is made up of 14 amino acids. With 4 bases clipped from V and 4 bases from J, the junction kept 4 bases outside the gene matches. The germline CDR1 and CDR2 sequences are MRHNA and SNTAGT. In DNA form, the CDR3 reads TGTGCCAGCAGTGTTAGCGGGACTTCAGATACGCAGTATTTT. This encodes CASSVSGTSDTQYF.

The rearrangement joins TRBV11-2 to TRBJ1-6, with 10 bases matching TRBD1. This CDR3 is 17 amino acids long. CDR1 and CDR2 (germline): SGHAT, FQNNGV. Unmatched junction bases numbered 9, after V lost 5 bases and J lost 5 bases. Here the CDR3 reads CASSTGTGEGNNSPLHF. CDR3 bases: TGTGCCAGCAGCACTGGGACAGGGGAAGGGAATAATTCACCCCTCCACTTT.

This sequence joins TRBV5-8 and TRBJ2-7; D unresolved. The CDR3 runs 13 residues. The germline V gene encodes CDR1 SGHTS and CDR2 YDEGEE. Trimming cost V 5 bases and J 1 base, with 10 bases left between them. The DNA for the CDR3 is TGTGCCAGCAGACGCGCTAAATCCTACGAGCAGTACGTC. It is translated as CASRRAKSYEQYV.

This clone showed up just a few times. The V gene is TRBV6-5, the J gene TRBJ2-5; TRBD1 is a possible D gene (5 bases). V lost 2 bases and J lost 0, with 10 bases in between. This CDR3 contains 15 residues. The V gene's germline CDR1 is MNHEY and CDR2 SVGAGI. The CDR3 DNA reads as TGTGCCAGCAGTTACGGGGCAGGGTACCAAGAGACCCAGTACTTC. Its translation is CASSYGAGYQETQYF.

The chain couples TRBV27 to TRBJ1-6; D unclear. The CDR3 has 14 amino acids. Trimming took off 6 bases at V and 0 bases at J, with 6 bases between the two ends. From germline, CDR1 is MNHEY and CDR2 SMNVEV (reference sequence). CDR3 coding DNA: TGTGCCAGCAGGCTTAGCTCCTATAATTCACCCCTCCACTTT. Its translation is CASRLSSYNSPLHF.

This chain connects TRBV11-3 to TRBJ2-3; D uncertain. The CDR3 loop spans 13 amino acids. Germline CDR1 reads SGHNT; CDR2 reads YENEEA. V shed 6 bases and J shed 0 bases, with 7 bases lying between them. This CDR3 reads CASRQHSTDTQYF. Written as DNA, the CDR3 is TGTGCCAGCAGACAGCATAGCACAGATACGCAGTATTTT.

The chain joins TRBV5-1 to TRBJ2-7, with 8 bases matching TRBD2. The V and J ends lost 4 bases and 4 bases, in that order; junction bases with no gene match: 1. Germline CDR1 is SGHRS and CDR2 is YFSETQ. CDR3 length: 12 amino acids. In DNA, the CDR3 is TGCGCCAGCAGCCAGCGGGAGTACGAGCAGTACGTC. Translation gives CASSQREYEQYV.

The J gene is TRBJ2-7, the V gene TRBV10-3; possibly TRBD2 for D (5 bases). Deletions cut 0 bases from V and 3 bases from J, with 9 bases between. Germline V CDR1 and CDR2: ENHRY, SYGVKD. This CDR3 is 14 amino acids long. CDR3: CAISESEVSYEQYV. As DNA, the CDR3 is TGTGCCATCAGTGAGTCGGAGGTTAGCTACGAGCAGTACGTC.

In this sample, this clone turned up a few times. Other DNA variants within this sample encode the same CDR3. V usage is TRBV19 and J usage is TRBJ2-2; a possible D gene is TRBD2 (5 bases). V shed 6 bases and J shed 0 bases, with 8 bases lying between them. CDR1 LNHDA and CDR2 SQIVND come from the germline V gene (reference sequence). The CDR3 consists of 14 residues. The CDR3 loop reads CASRRETNTGELFF. CDR3 in DNA: TGTGCCAGTAGGAGGGAGACGAACACCGGGGAGCTGTTTTTT.